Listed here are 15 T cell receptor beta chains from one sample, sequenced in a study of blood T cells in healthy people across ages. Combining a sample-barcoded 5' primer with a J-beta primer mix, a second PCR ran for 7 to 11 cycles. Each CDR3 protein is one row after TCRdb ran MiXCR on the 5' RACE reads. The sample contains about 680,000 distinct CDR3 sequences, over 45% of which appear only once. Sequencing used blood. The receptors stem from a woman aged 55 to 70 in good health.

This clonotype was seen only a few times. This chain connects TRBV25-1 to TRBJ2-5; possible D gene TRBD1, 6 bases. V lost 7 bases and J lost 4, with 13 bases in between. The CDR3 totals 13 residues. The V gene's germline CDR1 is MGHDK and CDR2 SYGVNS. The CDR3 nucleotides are TGTGCCAGCAAGAGGGGGAATGGAGAGACCCAGTACTTC. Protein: CASKRGNGETQYF.

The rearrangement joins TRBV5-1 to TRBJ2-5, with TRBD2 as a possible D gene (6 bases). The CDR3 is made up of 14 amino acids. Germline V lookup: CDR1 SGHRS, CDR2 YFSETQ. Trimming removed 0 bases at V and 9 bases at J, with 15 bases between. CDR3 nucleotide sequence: TGCGCCAGCAGCTTGGAACTAGCCGGGGCGGCCCAGTACTTC. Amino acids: CASSLELAGAAQYF.

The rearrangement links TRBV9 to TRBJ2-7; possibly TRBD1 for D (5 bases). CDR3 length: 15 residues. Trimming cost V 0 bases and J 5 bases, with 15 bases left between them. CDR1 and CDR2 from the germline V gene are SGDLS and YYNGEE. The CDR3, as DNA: TGTGCCAGCAGCGTAGTTGGGGCGGCAAAGGACGAGCAGTACTTC. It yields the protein CASSVVGAAKDEQYF.

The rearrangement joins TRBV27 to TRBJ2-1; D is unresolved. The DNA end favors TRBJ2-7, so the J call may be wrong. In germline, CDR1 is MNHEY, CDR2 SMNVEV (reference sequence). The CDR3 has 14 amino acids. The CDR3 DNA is TGTGCCAGCAGTTTATTCGCTAATACCTACGAGCAGTACTTC. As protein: CASSLFANTYEQYF.

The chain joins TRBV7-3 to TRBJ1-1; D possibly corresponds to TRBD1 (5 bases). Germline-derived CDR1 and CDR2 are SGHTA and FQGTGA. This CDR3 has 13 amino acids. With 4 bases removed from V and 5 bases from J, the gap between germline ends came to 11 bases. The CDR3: CASSSGMGTEAFF. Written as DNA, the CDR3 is TGTGCCAGCAGCTCAGGGATGGGGACTGAAGCTTTCTTT.

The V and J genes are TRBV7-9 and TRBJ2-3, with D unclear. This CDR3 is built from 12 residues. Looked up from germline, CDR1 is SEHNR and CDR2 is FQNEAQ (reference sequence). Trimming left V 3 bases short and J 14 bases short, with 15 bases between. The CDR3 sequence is CASSFPWQARYF. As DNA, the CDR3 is TGTGCCAGCAGCTTCCCCTGGCAAGCGCGGTATTTT.

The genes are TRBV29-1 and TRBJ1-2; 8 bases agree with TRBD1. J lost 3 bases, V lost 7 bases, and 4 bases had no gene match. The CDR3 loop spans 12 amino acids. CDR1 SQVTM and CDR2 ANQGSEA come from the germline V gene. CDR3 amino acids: CSADRADYGYTF. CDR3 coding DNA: TGCAGCGCGGACAGGGCGGACTATGGCTACACCTTC.

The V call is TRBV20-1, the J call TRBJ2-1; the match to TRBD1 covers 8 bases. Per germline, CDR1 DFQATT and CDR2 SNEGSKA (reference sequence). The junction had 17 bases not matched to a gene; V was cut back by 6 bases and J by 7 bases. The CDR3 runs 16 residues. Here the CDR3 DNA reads TGCAGTGCGCCGGCAACAGGGGGGATGGTGAAGAATGAGCAGTTCTTC. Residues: CSAPATGGMVKNEQFF.

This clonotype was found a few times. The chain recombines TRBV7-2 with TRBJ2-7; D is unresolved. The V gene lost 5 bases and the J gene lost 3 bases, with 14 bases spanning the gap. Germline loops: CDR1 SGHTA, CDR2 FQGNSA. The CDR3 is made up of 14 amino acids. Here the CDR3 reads CASSPRVPNYEQYF. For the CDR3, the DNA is TGTGCCAGCAGCCCTCGGGTCCCCAACTACGAGCAGTACTTC.

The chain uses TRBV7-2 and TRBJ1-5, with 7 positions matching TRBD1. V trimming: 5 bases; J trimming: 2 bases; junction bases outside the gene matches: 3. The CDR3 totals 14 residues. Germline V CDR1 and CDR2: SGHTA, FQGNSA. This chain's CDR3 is CASSDTGGNQPQHF. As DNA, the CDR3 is TGTGCCAGCAGCGATACAGGGGGCAATCAGCCCCAGCATTTT.

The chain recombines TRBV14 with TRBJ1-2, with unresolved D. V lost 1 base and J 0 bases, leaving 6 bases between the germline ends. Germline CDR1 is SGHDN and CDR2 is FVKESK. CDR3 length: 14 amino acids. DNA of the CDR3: TGTGCCAGCAGCCAAGGGAGTTCTAACTATGGCTACACCTTC. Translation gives CASSQGSSNYGYTF.

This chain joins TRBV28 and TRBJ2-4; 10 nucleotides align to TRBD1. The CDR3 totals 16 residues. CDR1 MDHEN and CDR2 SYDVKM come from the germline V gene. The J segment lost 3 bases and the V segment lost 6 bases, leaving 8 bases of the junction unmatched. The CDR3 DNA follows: TGTGCCAGCAGAGTACCCGGGACAGGGGTCAAAAACATTCAGTACTTC. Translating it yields CASRVPGTGVKNIQYF.

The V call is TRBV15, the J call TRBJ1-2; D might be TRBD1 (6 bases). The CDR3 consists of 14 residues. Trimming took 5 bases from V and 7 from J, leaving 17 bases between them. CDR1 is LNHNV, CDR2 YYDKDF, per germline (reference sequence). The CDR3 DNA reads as TGTGCCACCAGCGGACGGGGGGCATCTGGTGGCTACACCTTC. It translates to CATSGRGASGGYTF.

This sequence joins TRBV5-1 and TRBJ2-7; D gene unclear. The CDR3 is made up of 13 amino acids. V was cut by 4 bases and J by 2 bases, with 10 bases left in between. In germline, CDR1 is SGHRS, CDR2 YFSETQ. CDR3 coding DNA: TGCGCCAGCAGCCTCCCATTTACCTACGAGCAGTACTTC. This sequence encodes CASSLPFTYEQYF. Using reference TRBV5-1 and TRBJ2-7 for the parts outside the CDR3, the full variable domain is KAGVTQTPRYLIKTRGQQVTLSCSPISGHRSVSWYQQTPGQGLQFLFEYFSETQRNKGNFPGRFSGRQFSNSRSEMNVSTLELGDSALYLCASSLPFTYEQYFGPGTRLTVT.

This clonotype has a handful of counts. This chain's CDR3 is CASSLEGHNSYNEQFF. The DNA of the CDR3 is TGCGCCAGCAGCTTGGAGGGACACAACTCCTACAATGAGCAGTTCTTC. The chain carries TRBV5-1 and TRBJ2-1; D possibly corresponds to TRBD1 (6 bases). Trimming shortened V by 0 bases and J by 0 bases, and 10 bases separated the two germline ends. This CDR3 region has 16 residues. CDR1 and CDR2 (germline): SGHRS, YFSETQ.